This TCR beta chain was recorded in a study of cytomegalovirus exposure and HLA in healthy donors. General observations from the study: A highly shared variant cluster was judged a likely technical artifact. Reports indicate that TCR beta sequences accurately predicted the HLA-A and HLA-B alleles of most subjects.

At collection, donors were nominally healthy, but unrecorded immune exposures were probable. The PCR contained 60 Vbeta and 13 Jbeta primers. TCRdb's table, derived via immunoSEQ multiplex PCR, lists solely in-frame clones and lacks some. In the table there are 200,000 to 250,000 clones, 76% of which are singletons. As regards this clone: Its antigen remains unknown.

Trimming left V 7 bases short and J 5 bases short, with 8 bases between. The CDR3 is 11 residues long. The V gene's germline CDR1 is LNHDA and CDR2 SQIVND (reference sequence). The TCR was taken from a man aged 18 to 29 in good health and CMV-seronegative. The rearrangement joins TRBV19 to TRBJ1-1, with a possible D match to TRBD1 (5 bases). Sequencing used PBMCs. CDR3 amino acids: CASTPGTEAFF. The CDR3 nucleotides are TGTGCCAGTACCCCAGGGACTGAAGCTTTCTTT.